Sequencing of this TCR beta chain was carried out in a study of cytomegalovirus exposure and HLA in healthy donors. The PCR contained 60 Vbeta and 13 Jbeta primers. TCRdb keeps only in-frame clones here, not all; method: immunoSEQ multiplex PCR. The table has roughly 76,000 clones, approximately 79% seen once. Each donor was nominally healthy when sampled (though unrecorded immune exposures were likely). Between the trimmed V and J ends, which lost 5 bases and 4 bases, there was a span of 12 bases. Germline CDR1 and CDR2: SEHNR and FQNEAQ (reference sequence). This CDR3 spans 14 amino acids. With respect to this clone: The antigen remains unidentified.

General study points: The availability of immune exposure information extended only to CMV serostatus.

The sequenced sample consisted of PBMCs. The receptor's source is a man aged 25-40 years in good health and CMV-seronegative. J is TRBJ2-1 and V is TRBV7-9; D ambiguous. The CDR3 DNA sequence: TGTGCCAGCAGCCCGTCCAGTGGTTACAATGAGCAGTTCTTC. This sequence encodes CASSPSSGYNEQFF.